Following are 24 T cell receptor beta chains from one sample sequenced in a study of control samples from healthy donors and cancer patients. Clones were read by immunoSEQ multiplex PCR, and TCRdb kept only the in-frame ones, dropping some. The sample records more than 50,000 clones, approximately 94% being singletons. The sequencing input was blood. These receptors were collected from a woman younger than 35 in good health.

The rearrangement uses TRBV2 and TRBJ1-1; unclear D gene. Deletions cut 2 bases from V and 4 bases from J, with 5 bases between. The CDR3 is 12 residues long. Germline V gene lookup returns CDR1 SNHLY and CDR2 FYNNEI. DNA for the CDR3: TGTGCCAGCAGTGAATATGGCACTGAAGCTTTCTTT. Translated: CASSEYGTEAFF. Using reference TRBV2 and TRBJ1-1 for the parts outside the CDR3, the full variable domain is EPEVTQTPSHQVTQMGQEVILRCVPISNHLYFYWYRQILGQKVEFLVSFYNNEISEKSEIFDDQFSVERPDGSNFTLKIRSTKLEDSAMYFCASSEYGTEAFFGQGTRLTVV.

The rearrangement links TRBV10-2 to TRBJ1-2, with D uncertain. The CDR3 has 11 amino acids. From germline, CDR1 is WSHSY and CDR2 SAAADI. Trimming stripped 3 bases from V and 5 bases from J, with 4 bases between. CDR3 bases: TGCGCCAGCAGTGATCGATATGGCTACACCTTC. This translates into CASSDRYGYTF.

V gene TRBV6-5 combines with J gene TRBJ1-5; 7 bases map to TRBD1. The CDR3 length is 14 residues. The J segment lost 4 bases and the V segment lost 11 bases, leaving 11 bases of the junction unmatched. Germline V gives CDR1 MNHEY, CDR2 SVGAGI. DNA of the CDR3: TGTGCCGGAGCTTCCGGGACAGAAAATCAGCCCCAGCATTTT. Protein product: CAGASGTENQPQHF.

The CDR3 spells CATSQGFYEQYF. CDR3 sequence (DNA): TGTGCCACCTCGCAGGGGTTCTACGAGCAGTACTTC. The chain combines TRBV28 with TRBJ2-7, with D possibly being TRBD1 (6 bases). The CDR3 spans 12 residues. Germline assignment: CDR1 MDHEN and CDR2 SYDVKM. The V end lost 10 bases, the J end lost 3 bases, and 13 bases lay between the germline ends.

V is TRBV2 and J is TRBJ1-1, with 10 bases identical to TRBD1. The CDR3 covers 14 residues. Germline CDR1 and CDR2: SNHLY and FYNNEI. V dropped 6 bases and J dropped 5; count of bases not matched to a gene: 6. In nucleotides, the CDR3 is TGTGCCAGCAGAGTCCCGGGACAGGGGACTGAAGCTTTCTTT. Its protein product is CASRVPGQGTEAFF.

This rearrangement joins TRBV7-8 to TRBJ1-6, with TRBD1 identical over 8 bases. Germline trimming cut 5 bases from V and 6 bases from J; bases unmatched to any gene: 9. There are 16 residues in the CDR3. Germline V lookup: CDR1 SGHVS, CDR2 FQNEAQ. The CDR3 is CASSAARGLGNSPLHF. In DNA, the CDR3 is TGTGCCAGCAGCGCAGCCAGGGGGCTAGGTAATTCACCCCTCCACTTT.

V and J are TRBV9 and TRBJ1-1; 8 nucleotides agree with TRBD1. V lost 3 bases, J lost 1 base, and 8 bases stayed unmatched. From germline, CDR1 is SGDLS and CDR2 YYNGEE. The CDR3 has 16 amino acids. CDR3 loop: CASSALRGRGNTEAFF. The CDR3 nucleotides are TGTGCCAGCAGCGCCCTCAGGGGGCGGGGGAACACTGAAGCTTTCTTT.

The chain combines TRBV30 with TRBJ2-1; the match to TRBD1 covers 7 bases. The CDR3 consists of 13 residues. Germline V gene lookup returns CDR1 GTSNPN and CDR2 SVGIG (reference sequence). V shed 4 bases and J 3 bases; nucleotides not matched to a gene: 3. CDR3 DNA sequence: TGTGCCTGGAACAGGGGACACTACAATGAGCAGTTCTTC. Encoded protein: CAWNRGHYNEQFF. Complete variable domain (other parts from reference TRBV30 and TRBJ2-1): SQTIHQWPATLVQPVGSPLSLECTVEGTSNPNLYWYRQAAGRGLQLLFYSVGIGQISSEVPQNLSASRPQDRQFILSSKKLLLSDSGFYLCAWNRGHYNEQFFGPGTRLTVL.

The gene calls are TRBV18 and TRBJ1-1; D possibly corresponds to TRBD1 (6 bases). CDR1 KGHSH and CDR2 LQKENI come from the germline V gene. There are 14 residues in the CDR3. With 3 bases removed from V and 1 base from J, the gap between germline ends came to 9 bases. The CDR3 spells CASSPGHPNTEAFF. CDR3 nucleotide sequence: TGTGCCAGCTCACCGGGACACCCGAACACTGAAGCTTTCTTT.

The V call is TRBV30, the J call TRBJ1-2; unclear D gene. CDR1 GTSNPN and CDR2 SVGIG come from the germline V gene (reference sequence). Trimming took 0 bases from V and 8 from J, leaving 13 bases between them. This CDR3 has 13 amino acids. The CDR3 sequence is CAWSVLSGYGYTF. In DNA form, the CDR3 reads TGTGCCTGGAGTGTACTGTCGGGTTACGGCTACACCTTC.

This rearrangement joins TRBV15 to TRBJ2-5, with 7 bases matching TRBD2. With V trimmed by 1 base and J by 1 base, 6 bases remained unmatched. The CDR3 totals 16 residues. Germline CDR1 reads LNHNV; CDR2 reads YYDKDF (reference sequence). The CDR3 DNA is TGTGCCACCAGCAGAGCCAGGAGCGGGACCCAAGAGACCCAGTACTTC. Protein product: CATSRARSGTQETQYF.

The count of this clone is one. V gene TRBV7-9 combines with J gene TRBJ1-4; no clear D. The CDR3 extends over 14 amino acids. Germline values: CDR1 SEHNR, CDR2 FQNEAQ (reference sequence). V gave up 5 bases and J gave up 8 bases, with 15 bases separating them. The CDR3 sequence is CASSPDGFGEKLFF. For the CDR3, the DNA is TGTGCCAGCAGCCCGGACGGTTTTGGAGAAAAACTGTTTTTT.

The chain uses TRBV7-9 and TRBJ2-5; no reliable D call. Trimming pared 5 bases from V and 0 bases from J, leaving 10 bases between. The germline V gene encodes CDR1 SEHNR and CDR2 FQNEAQ (reference sequence). The CDR3 is 14 residues long. CDR3 amino acids: CASSLTSNQETQYF. The CDR3 region has the DNA TGTGCCAGCAGCCTTACCAGCAACCAAGAGACCCAGTACTTC.

This clone was counted once. The genes are TRBV19 and TRBJ2-7, with 8 bases identical to TRBD1. CDR3 length equals 15 residues. CDR1 and CDR2 from the germline V gene are LNHDA and SQIVND (reference sequence). The V segment lost 4 bases and the J segment 2 bases; nucleotides outside the gene matches: 7. The CDR3 spells CASSRTTGEAYEQYF. The CDR3 bases are TGTGCCAGTAGTAGAACGACAGGGGAGGCCTACGAGCAGTACTTC.

The chain has TRBV7-9 and TRBJ2-3; D might be TRBD1 (6 bases). Germline V CDR1 and CDR2: SEHNR, FQNEAQ (reference sequence). This CDR3 has 14 residues. Trimming left V 2 bases short and J 1 base short, with 7 bases between. The CDR3 bases are TGTGCCAGCAGCTTAAAGGGGGGCACAGATACGCAGTATTTT. Its protein is CASSLKGGTDTQYF.

This chain's CDR3 is CASSEGDFHPRKHF. The CDR3 nucleotides are TGTGCCAGCAGTGAGGGGGACTTCCATCCCCGAAAGCATTTT. V and J are TRBV2 and TRBJ1-5; D is perhaps TRBD1 (5 bases). Germline V lookup: CDR1 SNHLY, CDR2 FYNNEI. CDR3 length: 14 residues. The ends were cut back, 3 bases at V and 14 bases at J, with 20 bases in the middle.

The CDR3 coding sequence is TGTGCCAGCAGGCCCACTAGTTCCGGGGAGCTGTTTTTT. Its protein product is CASRPTSSGELFF. The V call is TRBV6-5, the J call TRBJ2-2; weak D call: TRBD2 (5 bases). Trimming stripped 6 bases from V and 6 bases from J, with 11 bases between. The CDR3 covers 13 residues. Germline assignment: CDR1 MNHEY and CDR2 SVGAGI.

The rearrangement links TRBV3-1 (or the pseudogene TRBV3-2) to TRBJ2-1; TRBD1 aligns across 7 bases. In germline, CDR1 is LGHDT, CDR2 YNNKEL (reference sequence). This CDR3 spans 15 amino acids. The V segment lost 3 bases and the J segment 4 bases; nucleotides outside the gene matches: 6. The CDR3 DNA follows: TGTGCCAGCAGCCAGCCCGACAGGGAATACAATGAGCAGTTCTTC. Encoded protein: CASSQPDREYNEQFF.

The gene calls are TRBV29-1 and TRBJ2-7; D not certain. V lost 4 bases and J lost 2, with 18 bases in between. The germline CDR1 and CDR2 sequences are SQVTM and ANQGSEA. The CDR3 has 15 residues. Here the CDR3 reads CSVGALRIGTYEQYF. The CDR3, as DNA: TGCAGCGTTGGGGCCCTCAGGATAGGGACCTACGAGCAGTACTTC.

The genes are TRBV9 and TRBJ1-4; unclear D gene. V was cut by 5 bases and J by 5 bases, with 7 bases left in between. The length of the CDR3 is 12 residues. The V gene's germline CDR1 is SGDLS and CDR2 YYNGEE. CDR3 residues: CASSAENEKLFF. The CDR3 region has the DNA TGTGCCAGCAGTGCAGAGAATGAAAAACTGTTTTTT.

V usage is TRBV4-1 and J usage is TRBJ2-7; D not resolved. The V gene's germline CDR1 is MGHRA and CDR2 YSYEKL. The CDR3 has 10 residues. The germline V and J ends were trimmed by 8 bases and 2 bases, with 4 bases remaining between them. The CDR3 loop reads CASGTYEQYF. The CDR3 DNA follows: TGCGCCAGCGGGACCTACGAGCAGTACTTC.

Written as DNA, the CDR3 is TGTGCCACCAGTGATTTGCAGGGGGCTGGGAGCAATCAGCCCCAGCATTTT. It yields the protein CATSDLQGAGSNQPQHF. The rearrangement links TRBV24-1 to TRBJ1-5; 8 nucleotides align to TRBD1. The germline CDR1 and CDR2 sequences are KGHDR and SFDVKD. This CDR3 spans 17 amino acids. With V trimmed by 0 bases and J by 1 base, 4 bases remained unmatched.

This clone was seen just once. The J gene is TRBJ2-1, the V gene TRBV6-4; 7 bases match TRBD1. CDR3 size: 16 residues. The V gene end was trimmed by 5 bases and the J gene end by 7 bases; junction bases not matched to a gene: 14. Germline loops: CDR1 MRHNA, CDR2 SNTAGT. The CDR3 bases are TGTGCCAGCAGTCGCCAGGGGGAACCCGGGTGGAATGAGCAGTTCTTC. Residues: CASSRQGEPGWNEQFF.

The chain joins TRBV6-5 to TRBJ2-5; D not certain. V lost 2 bases and J lost 5, with 6 bases in between. CDR3 length equals 12 residues. CDR1 and CDR2 from the germline V gene are MNHEY and SVGAGI. The CDR3 here is CASSYPGETQYF. The CDR3 bases are TGTGCCAGCAGTTACCCTGGGGAGACCCAGTACTTC.